The source of this TCR beta chain is a study of T cell repertoires in cytomegalovirus infection (dated by TCRdb to between 2018 and 2021). Broadly, across the study: Because public TCR beta signatures pointed to carriage of CMV infection together with the matching HLA type, the HLA type of each donor mattered for the analysis.

This clonotype was detected ten times or more. No cognate antigen has been identified for it. Base quality data are lacking; no much larger clone is found one base away. Broad study findings and their caveats: In both this cohort and an independent cohort of over 350 donors, the cumulative frequency of public TCR beta family members distinguished carriers of CMV infection plus the relevant HLA type. The ex vivo response was dominated by HLA-C-restricted CMV-specific TCR beta clonotypes, which also provided the single most frequent clonotype in two of eight donors.

Compared with germline, V lacks 0 bases and J lacks 3 bases; bases without a gene match: 6. The cysteine opens and the phenylalanine closes a CDR3 of 16 amino acids. The entry retains the CDR3 DNA only, 48 bases that are in frame from base 1. CDR1 SGHTA and CDR2 FQGNSA are derived from the germline V gene. For sequencing, an Illumina HiSeq 1500 was employed. Using fastp at Q25 and MiXCR, TCRdb reprocessed the public reads and kept productive beta chains. Rows merge per CDR3 protein into single entries with the most common DNA and genes. The sample table contains a few hundred thousand distinct CDR3 sequences; only one count was recorded for 15% to 20% of them. Of the sample, around 13% is held by the ten largest clones.

This chain joins TRBV7-2 to TRBJ2-7, and TRBD1 aligns with 9 junction nucleotides. The receptor's source is a human donor in good health (CMV status not recorded). Some clones in this sample may be carry-over from other donors' samples. The sequenced sample was PBMCs. The DNA sequence is given as TGTGCCAGCAGCTTAGCAACAGGGGGCGTTTTCTACGAGCAGTACTTC. This gives the protein CASSLATGGVFYEQYF.